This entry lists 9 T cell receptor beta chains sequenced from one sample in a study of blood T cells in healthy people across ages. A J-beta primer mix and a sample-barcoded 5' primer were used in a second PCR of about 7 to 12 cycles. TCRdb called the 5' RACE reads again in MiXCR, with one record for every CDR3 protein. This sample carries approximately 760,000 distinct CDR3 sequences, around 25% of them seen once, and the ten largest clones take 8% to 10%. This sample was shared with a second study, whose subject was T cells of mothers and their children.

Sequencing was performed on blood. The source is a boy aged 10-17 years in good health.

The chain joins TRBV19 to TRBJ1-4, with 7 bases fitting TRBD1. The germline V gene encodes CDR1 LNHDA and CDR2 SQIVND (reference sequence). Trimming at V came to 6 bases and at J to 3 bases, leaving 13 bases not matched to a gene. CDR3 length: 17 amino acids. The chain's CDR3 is CASSVTGPEVANEKLFF. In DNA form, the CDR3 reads TGTGCCAGTAGCGTGACAGGGCCCGAGGTCGCTAATGAAAAACTGTTTTTT. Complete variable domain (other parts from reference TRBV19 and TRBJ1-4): DGGITQSPKYLFRKEGQNVTLSCEQNLNHDAMYWYRQDPGQGLRLIYYSQIVNDFQKGDIAEGYSVSREKKESFPLTVTSAQKNPTAFYLCASSVTGPEVANEKLFFGSGTQLSVL.

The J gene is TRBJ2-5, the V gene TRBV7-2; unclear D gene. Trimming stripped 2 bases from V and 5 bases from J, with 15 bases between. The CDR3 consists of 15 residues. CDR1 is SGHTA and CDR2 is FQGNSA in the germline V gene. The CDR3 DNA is TGTGCCAGCAGCTTAAGATCCGGCTCTGGGGAGACCCAGTACTTC. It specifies CASSLRSGSGETQYF.

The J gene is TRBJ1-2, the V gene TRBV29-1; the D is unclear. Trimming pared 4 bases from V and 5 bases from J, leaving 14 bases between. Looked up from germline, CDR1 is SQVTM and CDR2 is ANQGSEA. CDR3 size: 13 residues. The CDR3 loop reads CSVGVWEGYGYTF. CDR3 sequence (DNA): TGCAGCGTTGGGGTTTGGGAAGGGTATGGCTACACCTTC.

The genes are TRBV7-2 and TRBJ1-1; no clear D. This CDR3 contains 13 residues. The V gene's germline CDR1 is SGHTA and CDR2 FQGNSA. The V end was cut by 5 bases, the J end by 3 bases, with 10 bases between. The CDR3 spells CASSANGYTEAFF. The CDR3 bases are TGTGCCAGCAGCGCCAACGGTTACACTGAAGCTTTCTTT.

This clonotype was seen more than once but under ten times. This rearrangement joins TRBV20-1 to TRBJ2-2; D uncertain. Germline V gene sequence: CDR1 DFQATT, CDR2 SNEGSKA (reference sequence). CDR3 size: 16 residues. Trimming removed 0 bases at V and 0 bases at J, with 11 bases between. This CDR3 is CSARDLAAANTGELFF. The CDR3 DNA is TGCAGTGCTAGAGATCTTGCGGCAGCGAACACCGGGGAGCTGTTTTTT.

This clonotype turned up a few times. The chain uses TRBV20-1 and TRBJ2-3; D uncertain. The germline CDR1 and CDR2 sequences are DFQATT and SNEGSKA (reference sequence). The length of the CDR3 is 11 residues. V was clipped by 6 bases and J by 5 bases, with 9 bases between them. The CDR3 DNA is TGCAGTGCCACCCCCGGAGATACGCAGTATTTT. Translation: CSATPGDTQYF.

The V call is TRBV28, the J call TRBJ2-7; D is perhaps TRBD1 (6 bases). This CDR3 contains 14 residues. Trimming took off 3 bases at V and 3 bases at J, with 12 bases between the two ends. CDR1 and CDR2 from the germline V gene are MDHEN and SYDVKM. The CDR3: CASSFRGAGYEQYF. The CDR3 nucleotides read TGTGCCAGCAGTTTCAGGGGCGCCGGCTACGAGCAGTACTTC.

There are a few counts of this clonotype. CDR3 sequence (DNA): TGTGCCACCAGCAGAGGGAACGGTCGGGCTTTCTTT. It yields the protein CATSRGNGRAFF. The V and J genes are TRBV15 and TRBJ1-1, with D unclear. V gave up 1 base and J gave up 11 bases, with 11 bases separating them. This CDR3 contains 12 residues. Germline assignment: CDR1 LNHNV and CDR2 YYDKDF (reference sequence).

DNA for the CDR3: TGTGCCAGCAGTGACCCCCTAGCATACGCAGATACGCAGTATTTT. Its translation is CASSDPLAYADTQYF. This sequence joins TRBV25-1 and TRBJ2-3; D possibly corresponds to TRBD2 (5 bases). The germline gives CDR1 MGHDK, CDR2 SYGVNS. The CDR3 has 15 residues. Trimming left V 3 bases short and J 4 bases short, with 14 bases between.